Listed here is a single T cell receptor beta chain. The target antigen is unknown. Germline V gene sequence: CDR1 MGHRA, CDR2 YSYEKL. The CDR3 loop spans 14 amino acids. The ends lost 4 bases at V and 3 bases at J; junction bases unmatched: 4. The data stem from a study of chemoradiotherapy in HPV16-positive cancers. Study context: Candidate HPV-specific T-cell clones and common TCR motifs came from functional assays in a couple of HPV16-positive patients.

Profiled with immunoSEQ multiplex PCR; TCRdb holds only in-frame clones, not every one. Of 30,000 to 40,000 clones listed, 80% to 90% are singletons. Study outcomes and limitations: Only a couple of HPV16-positive patients supplied the functional HPV-specificity definition. HPV-responsive T-cell expansion during chemoradiotherapy was linked to improved recurrence-free survival in HPV16-positive patients. During treatment, candidate HPV-specific clones and E7-related motifs expanded in tumor.

The chain employs TRBV4-1 and TRBJ1-2; 8 positions match TRBD1. The source material was blood, sampled from a patient who underwent chemoradiotherapy. The receptor was isolated from a human donor with HPV-associated anogenital cancer. In DNA, the CDR3 is TGCGCCAGCAGCCTTTGGGGACAGGACTATGGCTACACCTTC. The encoded protein is CASSLWGQDYGYTF.